These 17 T cell receptor beta chains were all obtained from the same sample, sequenced in a study of blood T cell repertoires in COVID-19 (TCRdb year 2020). The protocol used for the library was the immunoSEQ multiplex PCR assay. TCRdb limited this immuneACCESS table to in-frame rearrangements with V and J called. A share of clones is missing; checked studies link under half to unresolved V genes, and the rest is unexplained. The sample table contains around 150,000 clones; only one count was recorded for 75% to 80% of them. The ten largest clones add up to less than 3% of the sample. Sequences were obtained from PBMCs or T cells enriched from blood (not recorded which). The receptors derive from a woman in her 50s who had recovered from COVID-19.

The genes are TRBV11-3 and TRBJ2-1; 8 bases line up with TRBD2. The length of the CDR3 is 17 residues. The trim removed 1 base at V and 0 bases at J, leaving 5 bases unmatched. Germline V gene lookup returns CDR1 SGHNT and CDR2 YENEEA. For the CDR3, the DNA is TGTGCCAGCAGCTTAGGGGTAGCGGGGAGCTCCTACAATGAGCAGTTCTTC. This encodes CASSLGVAGSSYNEQFF.

This clone was detected a few times. The chain is built from TRBV9 and TRBJ1-3; a possible D gene is TRBD1 (6 bases). This CDR3 comprises 13 residues. Germline V lookup: CDR1 SGDLS, CDR2 YYNGEE. V was trimmed by 3 bases and J by 4 bases, leaving 8 bases between them. CDR3 in amino acids: CASSAGAGNTIYF. The CDR3 bases are TGTGCCAGCAGCGCAGGGGCCGGAAACACCATATATTTT. Using reference TRBV9 and TRBJ1-3 for the parts outside the CDR3, the full variable domain is DSGVTQTPKHLITATGQRVTLRCSPRSGDLSVYWYQQSLDQGLQFLIQYYNGEERAKGNILERFSAQQFPDLHSELNLSSLELGDSALYFCASSAGAGNTIYFGEGSWLTVV.

This clone occurred a few times. This rearrangement joins TRBV6-5 to TRBJ2-7, with D possibly matching TRBD1 (5 bases). Germline CDR1 reads MNHEY; CDR2 reads SVGAGI. This CDR3 contains 13 residues. V lost 4 bases, J lost 5 bases, and 12 bases lay in between. CDR3 protein: CASSWGPDNEQYF. CDR3 bases: TGTGCCAGCAGTTGGGGCCCCGACAACGAGCAGTACTTC.

The chain employs TRBV28 and TRBJ1-2, with D tentatively TRBD1 (5 bases). Per germline, CDR1 MDHEN and CDR2 SYDVKM. Trimming took off 9 bases at V and 4 bases at J, with 15 bases between the two ends. This CDR3 has 13 amino acids. CDR3 coding DNA: TGTGCCAGTGGCAGGGATATTGGCTATGGCTACACCTTC. Protein product: CASGRDIGYGYTF.

The chain couples TRBV7-9 to TRBJ2-2, with D perhaps matching TRBD2 (7 bases). Germline assignment: CDR1 SEHNR and CDR2 FQNEAQ (reference sequence). CDR3 size: 15 residues. The V end was cut by 3 bases, the J end by 5 bases, with 13 bases between. CDR3 protein: CASSFARGGTGELFF. For the CDR3, the DNA is TGTGCCAGCAGCTTCGCTAGGGGGGGTACCGGGGAGCTGTTTTTT.

This clone turned up a few times. V and J are TRBV21-1 and TRBJ2-3; the D call of TRBD1 is as the table states it, not checked on the DNA. TRBV21-1 is shown as a pseudogene. The CDR3 totals 14 residues. CDR3 loop: CASSTGTATDTQYF. The CDR3 DNA sequence: TGTGCCAGCAGCACCGGGACAGCCACAGATACGCAGTATTTT.

The chain combines TRBV4-2 with TRBJ2-3, with D possibly matching TRBD2 (6 bases). This CDR3 comprises 16 residues. Germline CDR1 reads LGHNA; CDR2 reads YNFKEQ. Trimming shortened V by 4 bases and J by 2 bases, and 16 bases separated the two germline ends. The CDR3 sequence is CASSRRPGLDTDTQYF. The CDR3, as DNA: TGTGCCAGCAGCCGAAGGCCGGGACTGGACACAGATACGCAGTATTTT.

This clone was seen only once. V usage is TRBV7-9 and J usage is TRBJ2-5, with 9 nucleotides matching TRBD2. The CDR3 length is 15 residues. Trimming at V came to 5 bases and at J to 5 bases, leaving 9 bases not matched to a gene. Germline V gene lookup returns CDR1 SEHNR and CDR2 FQNEAQ (reference sequence). The CDR3 coding sequence is TGTGCCAGCAGCCTTGGGACTAGCCCCCAGGAGACCCAGTACTTC. Translation gives CASSLGTSPQETQYF.

In DNA form, the CDR3 reads TGTGCCAGCAGCGAGGATCAAAGCAGGCCCCAGCATTTT. Translating gives CASSEDQSRPQHF. The rearrangement uses TRBV7-9 and TRBJ1-5; D call uncertain. The CDR3 is made up of 13 amino acids. Germline V gene sequence: CDR1 SEHNR, CDR2 FQNEAQ (reference sequence). Trimming stripped 5 bases from V and 9 bases from J, with 14 bases between.

V usage is TRBV19 and J usage is TRBJ2-3, with 8 bases lining up with TRBD2. Germline-derived CDR1 and CDR2 are LNHDA and SQIVND (reference sequence). Losses at the gene ends were 7 bases for V and 0 bases for J; bases not matched to a gene: 15. This CDR3 is 18 amino acids long. The CDR3 region has the DNA TGTGCCAGTACGAGGAGGCAATTCGGGACTAGGAGCACAGATACGCAGTATTTT. Its translation: CASTRRQFGTRSTDTQYF.

V gene TRBV7-9 combines with J gene TRBJ2-7; D possibly corresponds to TRBD1 (5 bases). The ends were cut back, 5 bases at V and 0 bases at J, with 11 bases in the middle. This CDR3 has 14 amino acids. The germline V gene encodes CDR1 SEHNR and CDR2 FQNEAQ (reference sequence). In DNA form, the CDR3 reads TGTGCCAGCAGCCCGGACACGAGCTCCTACGAGCAGTACTTC. Its protein is CASSPDTSSYEQYF.

The V gene is TRBV21-1, the J gene TRBJ2-3; the table gives TRBD2 as D, unverified against the DNA. TRBV21-1 is marked as a pseudogene. The CDR3 has 12 amino acids. CDR3 residues: CASSKVTDTQYF. DNA for the CDR3: TGTGCCAGCAGCAAAGTAACAGATACGCAGTATTTT.

The chain combines TRBV7-2 with TRBJ1-1; the match to TRBD1 covers 9 bases. Germline-derived CDR1 and CDR2 are SGHTA and FQGNSA. V lost 3 bases to trimming and J lost 0 bases; unmatched junction nucleotides: 14. The CDR3 extends over 19 amino acids. CDR3 sequence reads: CASSLLRPGQGRVNTEAFF. DNA for the CDR3: TGTGCCAGCAGCTTGTTACGACCGGGACAGGGTCGGGTGAACACTGAAGCTTTCTTT.

This clone was recorded once. CDR3 nucleotides: TGTGCCAGCAGCGTAGCGAAGGACTGGGGTCCCCAGCATTTT. Its translation: CASSVAKDWGPQHF. The chain employs TRBV9 and TRBJ1-5; D unresolved. V lost 0 bases and J 10 bases, leaving 14 bases between the germline ends. This CDR3 comprises 14 residues. Germline values: CDR1 SGDLS, CDR2 YYNGEE. The full variable domain, rest sourced from reference TRBV9 and TRBJ1-5, is DSGVTQTPKHLITATGQRVTLRCSPRSGDLSVYWYQQSLDQGLQFLIQYYNGEERAKGNILERFSAQQFPDLHSELNLSSLELGDSALYFCASSVAKDWGPQHFGDGTRLSIL.

The chain employs TRBV5-6 and TRBJ2-5; TRBD2 matches 8 bases. Trimming cost V 4 bases and J 4 bases; bases outside gene matches: 12. The CDR3 has 16 amino acids. Germline V CDR1 and CDR2: SGHDT, YYEEEE. The CDR3 DNA follows: TGTGCCAGCAGCCACGAACAAACCGGGACTAGAGAGACCCAGTACTTC. Protein sequence: CASSHEQTGTRETQYF.

This clone was counted once. The rearrangement links TRBV19 to TRBJ1-1; 7 bases agree with TRBD1. The CDR3 runs 20 residues. V lost 5 bases to trimming and J lost 2 bases; unmatched junction nucleotides: 23. The germline V gene has CDR1 LNHDA and CDR2 SQIVND (reference sequence). The CDR3 region has the DNA TGTGCCAGTAGTGCCCGGTCCTTCGGAGGACCGGGACAGCAAAACACTGAAGCTTTCTTT. Protein sequence: CASSARSFGGPGQQNTEAFF.

The rearrangement joins TRBV5-1 to TRBJ2-7; TRBD2 matches 11 bases. CDR3 size: 18 residues. In germline, CDR1 is SGHRS, CDR2 YFSETQ. The V gene end was trimmed by 5 bases and the J gene end by 2 bases; junction bases not matched to a gene: 15. The CDR3, as DNA: TGCGCCAGCAGGGATCTAGCGGGGGGACTAACAAGAACCTACGAGCAGTACTTC. Its translation: CASRDLAGGLTRTYEQYF.